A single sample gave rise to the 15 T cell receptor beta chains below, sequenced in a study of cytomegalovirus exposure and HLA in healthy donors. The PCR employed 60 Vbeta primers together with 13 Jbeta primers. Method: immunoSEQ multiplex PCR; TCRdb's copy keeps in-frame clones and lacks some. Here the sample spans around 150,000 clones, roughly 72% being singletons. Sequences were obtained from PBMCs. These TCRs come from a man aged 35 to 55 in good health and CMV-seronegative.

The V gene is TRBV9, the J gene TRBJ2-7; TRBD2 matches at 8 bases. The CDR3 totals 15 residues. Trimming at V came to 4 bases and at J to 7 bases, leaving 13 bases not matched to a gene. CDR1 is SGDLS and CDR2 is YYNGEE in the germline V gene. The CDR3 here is CASSPHLAGLGEQYF. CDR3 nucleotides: TGTGCCAGCAGCCCTCACTTAGCGGGGCTCGGGGAGCAGTACTTC. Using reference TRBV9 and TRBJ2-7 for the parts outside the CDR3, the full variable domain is DSGVTQTPKHLITATGQRVTLRCSPRSGDLSVYWYQQSLDQGLQFLIQYYNGEERAKGNILERFSAQQFPDLHSELNLSSLELGDSALYFCASSPHLAGLGEQYFGPGTRLTVT.

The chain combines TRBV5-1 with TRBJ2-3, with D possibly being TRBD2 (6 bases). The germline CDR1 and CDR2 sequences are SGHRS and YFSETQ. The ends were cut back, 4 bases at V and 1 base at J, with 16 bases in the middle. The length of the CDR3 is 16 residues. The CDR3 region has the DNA TGCGCCAGCAGCCCATCTCCTTTAGCGGGCACAGATACGCAGTATTTT. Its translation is CASSPSPLAGTDTQYF.

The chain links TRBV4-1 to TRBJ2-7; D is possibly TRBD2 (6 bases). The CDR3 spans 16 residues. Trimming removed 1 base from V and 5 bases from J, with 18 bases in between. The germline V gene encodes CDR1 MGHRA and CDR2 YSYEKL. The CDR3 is CASSQGLIRGNHEQYF. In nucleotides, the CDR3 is TGCGCCAGCAGCCAAGGTCTAATCCGGGGGAACCACGAGCAGTACTTC.

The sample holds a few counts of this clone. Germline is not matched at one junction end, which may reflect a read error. CDR3 in DNA: TGTGCCAGCAGTCCGACGGAGAATCAGCCCCAGAATTTT. It encodes CASSPTENQPQNF. The V call is TRBV6-6, the J call TRBJ1-5; D gene ambiguous. CDR1 MNHNY and CDR2 SVGAGI come from the germline V gene (reference sequence). The CDR3 consists of 13 residues.

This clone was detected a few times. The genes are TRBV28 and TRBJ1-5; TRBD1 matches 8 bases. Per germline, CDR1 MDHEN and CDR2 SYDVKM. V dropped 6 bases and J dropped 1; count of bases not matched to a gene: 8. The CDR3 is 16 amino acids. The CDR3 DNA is TGTGCCAGCAGCGGTACAGGGGGTTTCAGCAATCAGCCCCAGCATTTT. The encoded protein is CASSGTGGFSNQPQHF.

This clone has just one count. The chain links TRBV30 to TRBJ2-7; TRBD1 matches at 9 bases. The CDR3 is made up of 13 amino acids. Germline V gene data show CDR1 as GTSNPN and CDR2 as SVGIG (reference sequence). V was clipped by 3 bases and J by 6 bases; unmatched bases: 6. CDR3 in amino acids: CAWRGTGRPEQYF. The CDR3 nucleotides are TGTGCCTGGAGAGGGACAGGGCGGCCCGAGCAGTACTTC.

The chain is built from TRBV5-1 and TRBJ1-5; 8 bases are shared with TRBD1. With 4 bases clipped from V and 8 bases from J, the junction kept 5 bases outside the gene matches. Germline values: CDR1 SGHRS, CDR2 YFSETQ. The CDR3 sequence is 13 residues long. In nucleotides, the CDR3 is TGCGCCAGCAGCGCAGGACAGGGAGAGCCCCAGCATTTT. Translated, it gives CASSAGQGEPQHF.

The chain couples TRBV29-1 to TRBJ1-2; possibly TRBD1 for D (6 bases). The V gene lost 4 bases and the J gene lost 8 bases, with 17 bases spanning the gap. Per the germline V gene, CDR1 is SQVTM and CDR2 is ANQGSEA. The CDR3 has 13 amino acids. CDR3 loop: CSVGPERGWGYTF. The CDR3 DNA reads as TGCAGCGTTGGCCCCGAGAGGGGGTGGGGCTACACCTTC.

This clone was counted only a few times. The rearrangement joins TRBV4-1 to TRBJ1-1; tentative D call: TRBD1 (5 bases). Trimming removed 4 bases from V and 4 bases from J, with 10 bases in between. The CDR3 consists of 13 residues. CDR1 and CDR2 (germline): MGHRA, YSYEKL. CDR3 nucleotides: TGCGCCAGCAGCCGCCCAGGGCCCACTGAAGCTTTCTTT. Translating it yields CASSRPGPTEAFF.

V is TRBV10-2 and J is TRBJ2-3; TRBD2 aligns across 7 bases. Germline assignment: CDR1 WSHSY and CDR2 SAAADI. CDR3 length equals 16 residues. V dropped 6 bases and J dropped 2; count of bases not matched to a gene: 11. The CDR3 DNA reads TGCGCCAGCAGATCCCAAGAGCGGGGAGTCACAGATACGCAGTATTTT. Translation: CASRSQERGVTDTQYF.

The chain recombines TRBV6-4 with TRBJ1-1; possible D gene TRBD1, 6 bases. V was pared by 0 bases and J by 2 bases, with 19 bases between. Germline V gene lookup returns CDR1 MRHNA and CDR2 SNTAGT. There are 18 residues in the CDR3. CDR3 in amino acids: CASSDSKVSGGLNTEAFF. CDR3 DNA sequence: TGTGCCAGCAGTGACTCGAAGGTAAGCGGGGGGCTTAACACTGAAGCTTTCTTT.

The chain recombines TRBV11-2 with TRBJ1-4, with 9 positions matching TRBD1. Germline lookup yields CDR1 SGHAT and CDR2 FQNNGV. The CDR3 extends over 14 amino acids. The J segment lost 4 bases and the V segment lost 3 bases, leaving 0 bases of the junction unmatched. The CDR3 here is CASSLGQGNEKLFF. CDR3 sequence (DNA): TGTGCCAGCAGCTTGGGACAGGGTAATGAAAAACTGTTTTTT.

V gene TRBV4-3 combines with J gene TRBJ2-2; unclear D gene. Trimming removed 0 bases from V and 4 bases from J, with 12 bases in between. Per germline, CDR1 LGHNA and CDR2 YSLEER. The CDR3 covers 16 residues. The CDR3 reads CASSQDSLSLTGELFF. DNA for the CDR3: TGCGCCAGCAGCCAAGATTCTCTTAGTCTCACCGGGGAGCTGTTTTTT.

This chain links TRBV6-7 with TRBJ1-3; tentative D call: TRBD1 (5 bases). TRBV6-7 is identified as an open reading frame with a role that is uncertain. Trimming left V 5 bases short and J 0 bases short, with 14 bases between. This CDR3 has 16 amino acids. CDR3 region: CASSEGTEDSGNTIYF. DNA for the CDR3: TGTGCCAGCAGTGAAGGGACTGAAGACTCTGGAAACACCATATATTTT.

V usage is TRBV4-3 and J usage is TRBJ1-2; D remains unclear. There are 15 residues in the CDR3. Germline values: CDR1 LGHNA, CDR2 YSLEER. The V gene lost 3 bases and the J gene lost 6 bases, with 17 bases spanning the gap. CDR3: CASSHAGLTSHGYTF. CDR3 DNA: TGCGCCAGCAGCCATGCTGGACTGACCTCTCATGGCTACACCTTC.